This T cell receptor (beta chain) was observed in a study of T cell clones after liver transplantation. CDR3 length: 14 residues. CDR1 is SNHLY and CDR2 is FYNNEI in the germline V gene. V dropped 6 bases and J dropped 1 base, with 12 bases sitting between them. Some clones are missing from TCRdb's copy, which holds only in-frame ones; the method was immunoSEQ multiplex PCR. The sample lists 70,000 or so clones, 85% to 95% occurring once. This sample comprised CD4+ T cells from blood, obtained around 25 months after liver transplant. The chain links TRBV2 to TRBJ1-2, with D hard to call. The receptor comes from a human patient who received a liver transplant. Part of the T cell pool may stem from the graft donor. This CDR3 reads CASRVGQINYGYTF. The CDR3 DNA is TGTGCCAGCAGAGTAGGGCAGATTAACTATGGCTACACCTTC.